The 14 T cell receptor beta chains below were found in one sample sequenced in a study of CD8 T cells in ankylosing spondylitis. Whole-study findings and limits: The study identified a TCR beta motif of eight highly homologous variants that appeared characteristic of ankylosing spondylitis blood.

Their antigens remain unidentified. TCRdb recomputed calls from the 5' RACE reads with MiXCR, one row per CDR3 protein. This sample has about 450,000 distinct CDR3 sequences, with roughly a quarter found just once. The sequenced material came from blood, either unsorted or a sorted T cell fraction (not recorded which). These TCRs come from a male donor with ankylosing spondylitis.

This clonotype was recorded a few times. The V and J genes are TRBV28 and TRBJ2-1, with 8 bases that match TRBD1. With 3 bases clipped from V and 10 bases from J, the junction kept 5 bases outside the gene matches. Germline CDR1 is MDHEN and CDR2 is SYDVKM. The CDR3 totals 13 residues. The CDR3 DNA reads TGTGCCAGCAGTTTCCAGGGGGCAAACGAGCAGTTCTTC. It specifies CASSFQGANEQFF. The full variable domain, rest sourced from reference TRBV28 and TRBJ2-1, is DVKVTQSSRYLVKRTGEKVFLECVQDMDHENMFWYRQDPGLGLRLIYFSYDVKMKEKGDIPEGYSVSREKKERFSLILESASTNQTSMYLCASSFQGANEQFFGPGTRLTVL.

This clonotype was counted between two and nine times. This chain links TRBV3-1 with TRBJ1-5; no clear D. Deletions cut 4 bases from V and 1 base from J, with 5 bases between. Germline CDR1 is LGHDT and CDR2 is YNNKEL (reference sequence). The CDR3 runs to 13 residues. The CDR3 reads CASSPMSNQPQHF. The CDR3 DNA reads TGTGCCAGCAGCCCCATGAGCAATCAGCCCCAGCATTTT.

The chain combines TRBV7-2 with TRBJ2-1; 8 nucleotides agree with TRBD2. Trimming cost V 7 bases and J 4 bases; bases outside gene matches: 12. Germline V gene sequence: CDR1 SGHTA, CDR2 FQGNSA. There are 16 residues in the CDR3. CDR3: CASTPWGVAGYNEQFF. CDR3 coding DNA: TGTGCCAGCACCCCATGGGGGGTAGCGGGATACAATGAGCAGTTCTTC. Full variable domain (rest looked up from reference TRBV7-2 and TRBJ2-1): GAGVSQSPSNKVTEKGKDVELRCDPISGHTALYWYRQSLGQGLEFLIYFQGNSAPDKSGLPSDRFSAERTGGSVSTLTIQRTQQEDSAVYLCASTPWGVAGYNEQFFGPGTRLTVL.

This clonotype was picked up a small number of times. The V call is TRBV3-1, the J call TRBJ1-2, with D possibly being TRBD1 (5 bases). CDR3 length: 16 residues. From germline, CDR1 is LGHDT and CDR2 YNNKEL (reference sequence). Trimming pared 0 bases from V and 0 bases from J, leaving 11 bases between. In DNA, the CDR3 is TGTGCCAGCAGCCAAGATTCAACAGGAGCTAACTATGGCTACACCTTC. Amino acids: CASSQDSTGANYGYTF.

The chain couples TRBV12-3 or TRBV12-4 to TRBJ2-5; D remains unclear. Trimming left V 3 bases short and J 7 bases short, with 6 bases between. The CDR3 spans 11 residues. CDR3 protein: CASSFSVTQYF. The CDR3 bases are TGTGCCAGCAGTTTTTCAGTGACCCAGTACTTC.

The V and J genes are TRBV10-2 and TRBJ1-2; no clear D gene. The CDR3 consists of 15 residues. Germline V gene data show CDR1 as WSHSY and CDR2 as SAAADI. The V end lost 3 bases, the J end lost 4 bases, and 15 bases lay between the germline ends. The DNA for the CDR3 is TGCGCCAGCAGTGAACGACGTTTAGGTTCCTATGGCTACACCTTC. Translating gives CASSERRLGSYGYTF.

This clonotype appeared many times. The genes are TRBV29-1 and TRBJ1-4, with D maybe TRBD1 (6 bases). This CDR3 has 14 residues. The V and J ends lost 6 bases and 7 bases respectively, with 18 bases between them. CDR1 and CDR2 (germline): SQVTM, ANQGSEA. CDR3: CSVLTTGKGEKLFF. DNA for the CDR3: TGCAGCGTCCTAACGACAGGAAAAGGTGAAAAACTGTTTTTT.

This chain links TRBV4-1 with TRBJ1-2; the match to TRBD1 covers 7 bases. The CDR3 spans 15 residues. Trimming at V came to 3 bases and at J to 8 bases, leaving 12 bases not matched to a gene. The V gene's germline CDR1 is MGHRA and CDR2 YSYEKL. CDR3 DNA: TGCGCCAGCAGCCAGATGGAACAGGGGCTGAGCGGCTACACCTTC. As protein: CASSQMEQGLSGYTF.

This clonotype was seen only a few times. This rearrangement joins TRBV7-9 to TRBJ2-5; 13 bases line up with TRBD2. The CDR3 runs 17 residues. Looked up from germline, CDR1 is SEHNR and CDR2 is FQNEAQ (reference sequence). Trimming took 4 bases from V and 2 from J; bases not matched to a gene: 7. The CDR3 loop reads CASSSPGLAGPQETQYF. In nucleotides, the CDR3 is TGTGCCAGCAGCTCCCCGGGACTAGCGGGACCACAAGAGACCCAGTACTTC.

This sequence joins TRBV10-3 and TRBJ2-7, with D possibly matching TRBD2 (6 bases). The CDR3 is made up of 15 amino acids. Trimming cost V 2 bases and J 2 bases, with 13 bases left between them. From germline, CDR1 is ENHRY and CDR2 SYGVKD. The CDR3 DNA reads TGTGCCATCAGTGAGGGCGGAGGGCCCACCTACGAGCAGTACTTC. Translation gives CAISEGGGPTYEQYF.

This clonotype was counted ten times or more. The chain has TRBV5-1 and TRBJ2-3; D unclear. The germline CDR1 and CDR2 sequences are SGHRS and YFSETQ. V gave up 0 bases and J gave up 0 bases, with 8 bases separating them. The CDR3 is 15 amino acids. CDR3 coding DNA: TGCGCCAGCAGCTTGGACGGCGCTAGCACAGATACGCAGTATTTT. Encoded protein: CASSLDGASTDTQYF.

The CDR3 loop is CASSSGTGTRGYTF. The CDR3 DNA follows: TGTGCCAGCAGCTCCGGGACAGGGACGAGAGGCTACACCTTC. The chain uses TRBV3-1 and TRBJ1-2; 9 nucleotides align to TRBD1. V lost 5 bases to trimming and J lost 8 bases; unmatched junction nucleotides: 9. Germline assignment: CDR1 LGHDT and CDR2 YNNKEL (reference sequence). The CDR3 consists of 14 residues. Full variable domain (outside the CDR3, taken from reference TRBV3-1 and TRBJ1-2): DTAVSQTPKYLVTQMGNDKSIKCEQNLGHDTMYWYKQDSKKFLKIMFSYNNKELIINETVPNRFSPKSPDKAHLNLHINSLELGDSAVYFCASSSGTGTRGYTFGSGTRLTVV.

This clonotype has only a few counts. The gene calls are TRBV12-3 or TRBV12-4 and TRBJ1-1; D possibly corresponds to TRBD1 (6 bases). CDR3 length equals 14 residues. The V and J ends lost 6 bases and 1 base respectively, with 12 bases between them. This CDR3 reads CASRVGTQNTEAFF. The CDR3 DNA reads as TGTGCCAGCAGGGTAGGGACACAGAACACTGAAGCTTTCTTT.

This chain joins TRBV21-1 and TRBJ2-7. TRBV21-1 is a listed pseudogene. The CDR3 has 12 amino acids. CDR3 nucleotides: TGTGCCAGCAGCAAACGGGCTTACGAGCAGTACGTC. Residues: CASSKRAYEQYV.